In this sample, the clone carrying this TCR beta chain turned up many times. Its target is not known. One junction end disagrees with the germline gene, perhaps due to a read error. This CDR3 spans 12 amino acids. Looked up from germline, CDR1 is SGHAT and CDR2 is FQNNGV. The sample comes from a study of neurological immune-mediated disorders. Study in general: Of about 34 multiple sclerosis patients, some 31 were relapsing-remitting and 3 secondary progressive. Findings of the study overall: Private repertoires in all groups were suggested by the finding that expanded clones across subjects shared no CDR3 amino acid sequences. Healthy controls had more TCR clonal expansion than multiple sclerosis, which showed the least, whereas HTLV-1-associated myelopathy showed the most.

TCRdb redid the calling of the 5' RACE reads with MiXCR, one entry per CDR3 protein. The sample lists about 82,000 distinct CDR3 sequences, just over 2.5% occurring once. What was sequenced was PBMCs. The receptor's source is a young woman with multiple sclerosis. The V gene is TRBV11-2, the J gene TRBJ2-5, with D perhaps matching TRBD2 (6 bases). DNA of the CDR3: TGTGCCAGCAGCTTGGGGGGTAGACGAACACAATTC. Encoded protein: CASSLGGRRTQF.